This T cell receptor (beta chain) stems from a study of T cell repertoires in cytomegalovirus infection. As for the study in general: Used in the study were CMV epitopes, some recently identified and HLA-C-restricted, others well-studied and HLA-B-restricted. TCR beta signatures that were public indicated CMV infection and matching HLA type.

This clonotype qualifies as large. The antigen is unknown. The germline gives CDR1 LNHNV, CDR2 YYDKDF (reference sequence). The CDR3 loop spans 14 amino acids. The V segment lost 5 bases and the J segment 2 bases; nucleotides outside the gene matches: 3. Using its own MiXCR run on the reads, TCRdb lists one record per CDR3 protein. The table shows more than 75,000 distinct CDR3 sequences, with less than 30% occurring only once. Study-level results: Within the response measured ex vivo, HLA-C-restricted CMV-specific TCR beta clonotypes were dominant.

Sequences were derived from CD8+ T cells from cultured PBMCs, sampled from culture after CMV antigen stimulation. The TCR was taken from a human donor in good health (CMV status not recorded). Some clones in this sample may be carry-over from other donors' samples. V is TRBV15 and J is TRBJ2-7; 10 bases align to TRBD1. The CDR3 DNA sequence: TGTGCCACCAGCCCGGGACAGGGGCCCTACGAGCAGTACTTC. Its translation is CATSPGQGPYEQYF.